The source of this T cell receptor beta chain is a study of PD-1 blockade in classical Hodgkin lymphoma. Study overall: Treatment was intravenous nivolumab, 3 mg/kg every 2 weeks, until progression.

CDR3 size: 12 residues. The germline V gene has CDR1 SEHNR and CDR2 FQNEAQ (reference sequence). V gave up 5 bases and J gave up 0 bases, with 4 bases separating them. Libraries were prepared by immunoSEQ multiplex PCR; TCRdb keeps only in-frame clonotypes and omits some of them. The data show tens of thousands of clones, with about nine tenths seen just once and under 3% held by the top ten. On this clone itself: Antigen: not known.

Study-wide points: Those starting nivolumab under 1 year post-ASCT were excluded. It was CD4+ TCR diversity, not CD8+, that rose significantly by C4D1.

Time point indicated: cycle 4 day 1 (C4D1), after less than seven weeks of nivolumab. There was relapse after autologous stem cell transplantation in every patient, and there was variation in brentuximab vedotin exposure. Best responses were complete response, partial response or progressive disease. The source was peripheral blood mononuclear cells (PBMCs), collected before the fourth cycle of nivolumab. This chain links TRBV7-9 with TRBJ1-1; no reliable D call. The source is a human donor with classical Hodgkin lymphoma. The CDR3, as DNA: TGTGCCAGCAGCGTAATGAACACTGAAGCTTTCTTT. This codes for CASSVMNTEAFF.